The clone carrying this TCR beta chain has more than one count but fewer than ten. This sample was taken from a study of blood T cells in healthy people across ages. Germline CDR1 and CDR2: GTSNPN and SVGIG (reference sequence). This CDR3 is 12 amino acids long. A second PCR, run for about 7 to 11 cycles, used a sample-barcoded 5' primer plus a J-beta primer mix. TCRdb fed the 5' RACE reads into MiXCR, producing one record per CDR3 protein. This repertoire shows 700,000 to 1,000,000 distinct CDR3 sequences, 40% to 50% found once; its top ten account for about a fifth. The specimen was blood. This clonotype originated in a man aged 55 to 70 in good health. The rearrangement uses TRBV30 and TRBJ2-7; 7 bases align to TRBD1. The end of the DNA aligns better with TRBJ2-5, so the J call may be wrong. The chain's CDR3 is CAWSPGGETQYF. CDR3 in DNA: TGTGCCTGGAGTCCAGGGGGAGAGACCCAGTACTTC.